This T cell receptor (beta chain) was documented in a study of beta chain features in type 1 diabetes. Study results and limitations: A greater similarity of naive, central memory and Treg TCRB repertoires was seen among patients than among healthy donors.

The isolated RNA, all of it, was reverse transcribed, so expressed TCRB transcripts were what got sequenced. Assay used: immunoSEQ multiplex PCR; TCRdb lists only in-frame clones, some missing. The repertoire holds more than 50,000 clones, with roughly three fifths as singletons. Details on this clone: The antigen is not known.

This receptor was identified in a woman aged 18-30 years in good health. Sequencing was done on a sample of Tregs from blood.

The CDR3 DNA follows: TGTGCCAGTATCCGGGACATGGCTGTATATGGCTACACCTTC. This codes for CASIRDMAVYGYTF. The chain has TRBV2 and TRBJ1-2, with D tentatively TRBD1 (6 bases). Germline V gene sequence: CDR1 SNHLY, CDR2 FYNNEI. This CDR3 region has 14 residues. V shed 9 bases and J shed 5 bases, with 19 bases lying between them.